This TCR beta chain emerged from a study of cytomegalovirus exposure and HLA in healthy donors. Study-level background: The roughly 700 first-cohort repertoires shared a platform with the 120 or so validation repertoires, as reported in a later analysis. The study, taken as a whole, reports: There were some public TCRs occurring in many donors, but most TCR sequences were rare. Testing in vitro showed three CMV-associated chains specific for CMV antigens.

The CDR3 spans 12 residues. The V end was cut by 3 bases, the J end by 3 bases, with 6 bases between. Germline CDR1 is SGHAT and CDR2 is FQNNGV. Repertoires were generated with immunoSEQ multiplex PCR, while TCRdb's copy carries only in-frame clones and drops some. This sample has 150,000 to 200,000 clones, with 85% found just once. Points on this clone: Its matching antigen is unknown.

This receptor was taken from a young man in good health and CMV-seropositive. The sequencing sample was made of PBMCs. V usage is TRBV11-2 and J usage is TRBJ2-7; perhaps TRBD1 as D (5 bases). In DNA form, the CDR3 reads TGTGCCAGCAGCTTGCAGGGCTACGAGCAGTACTTC. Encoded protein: CASSLQGYEQYF.